Listed below are T cell receptor beta chains from one sample, sequenced in a study of beta chain features in type 1 diabetes. Generated by immunoSEQ multiplex PCR, the TCRdb table keeps only in-frame clones and is missing some. The table records 400,000 or so clones, approximately 12% of them present only once. Sequenced input: naive CD4+ T cells from blood. The receptors stem from a woman aged 18-29 years with type 1 diabetes. The CDR3 runs from the conserved cysteine through the conserved F or W. Each record gives: V gene, J gene, CDR3 protein.

TRBV9	TRBJ2-3	CASSVVVAADTQYF
TRBV7-2	TRBJ2-7	CASSPGFAEQYF
TRBV4-3	TRBJ2-5	CASSARQGETQYF
TRBV28	TRBJ2-1	CASSPGGAGGPYEQFF
TRBV7-9	TRBJ2-3	CASSLRDRGSDTQYF
TRBV7-8	TRBJ2-7	CASSLEQGSSYEQYF
TRBV9	TRBJ2-5	CASSAPAGEETQYF
TRBV19	TRBJ2-6	CASSIGLASGANVLTF
TRBV18	TRBJ2-5	CASSPITARAGETQYF
TRBV2	TRBJ1-2	CASPPTIGYTF
TRBV18	TRBJ1-2	CASIGTGENYGYTF
TRBV14	TRBJ1-4	CASSSTPGLSEKLFF
TRBV25-1	TRBJ1-2	CASSEGREGDYGYTF
TRBV6-5	TRBJ1-1	CASSWRQTTEAFF
TRBV7-2	TRBJ2-3	CASSLLGQGLDTQYF
TRBV9	TRBJ2-5	CASSAGGLLETQYF
TRBV7-9	TRBJ2-3	CASSSSGGTDTQYF
TRBV7-9	TRBJ1-5	CASSPTGGGNQPQHF
TRBV7-2	TRBJ1-5	CASSSGQGYQPQHF
TRBV28	TRBJ2-7	CASSSGPLGEQYF
TRBV4-3	TRBJ1-2	CASSQETGNYYGYTF
TRBV7-2	TRBJ1-4	CASSLQVYEKLFF
TRBV14	TRBJ2-7	CASSPPWAAGVQYF
TRBV5-1	TRBJ2-2	CASSPVQGIPGELFF
TRBV6-6	TRBJ1-2	CASVDSLANYGYTF
TRBV6-5	TRBJ2-7	CASRLTRGGLYEQYF
TRBV7-2	TRBJ1-2	CASSSGGYRGRRDGYTF
TRBV4-3	TRBJ1-2	CASSQVEDRDYGYTF
TRBV25-1	TRBJ2-5	CASSPGGTGQETQYF
TRBV4-3	TRBJ2-7	CASSQEAGGGDAYEQYF
TRBV9	TRBJ2-1	CASRPGGGLAGMNEQFF
TRBV19	TRBJ2-7	CASSSSGTPDPEQYF
TRBV7-2	TRBJ2-7	CASSSLQASYEQYF
TRBV28	TRBJ2-3	CASSLLGGTDTQYF
TRBV5-1	TRBJ2-5	CASSSTSGGQETQYF
TRBV7-9	TRBJ2-7	CASSARTGGSEQYF
TRBV6-5	TRBJ2-1	CASTAYNEQFF
TRBV19	TRBJ1-5	CASSMDVGTTVDQPQHF
TRBV5-4	TRBJ2-3	CASSLTAGGPLDTQYF
TRBV2	TRBJ2-7	CASTPLPGQGIYEQYF
TRBV5-1	TRBJ2-2	CASSSQGQGIGELFF
TRBV2	TRBJ2-1	CASSVGLAGAVAQFF
TRBV7-2	TRBJ2-3	CASSLGGGVTDTQYF
TRBV30	TRBJ2-1	CAWSVGGEQFF
TRBV7-2	TRBJ2-3	CASIPGTTDTQYF
TRBV6-1	TRBJ1-5	CASSVVAFSNQPQHF
TRBV9	TRBJ2-5	CASSGGHVETQYF
TRBV29-1	TRBJ2-5	CSVDGLAGEGETQYF
TRBV9	TRBJ1-3	CASSARGLGNTIYF
TRBV29-1	TRBJ2-1	CSALAGTGVRASYNEQFF
TRBV5-1	TRBJ2-5	CASSPPGLAGETQYF